A selection of T cell receptor beta chains follows, all from one sample in a study of T cell clones after liver transplantation. Sequencing used immunoSEQ multiplex PCR; TCRdb keeps in-frame clones, though not all of them. The data contain about 75,000 clones, around 80% of them seen just once; the ten biggest clones take up 2.1%. The material sequenced was CD4+ T cells from blood, taken 48 months after liver transplant. These receptors all stem from a human patient who received a liver transplant. Some T cells may be the graft donor's. Both conserved end residues are part of each CDR3. D genes are given only for firm matches. The size field is filled for only some rows; it gives once, few, many or a size class.

J	size	V	D	DNA	CDR3
TRBJ2-3	NA	TRBV7-3	NA	TGTGCCAGCAGCAAATCGGGGGCAGGCGCCTTCACTAGCACAGATACGCAGTATTTT	CASSKSGAGAFTSTDTQYF
TRBJ2-7	NA	TRBV20-1	NA	TGCAGTGCCTTCTTTGTCCAGCAGTACTTC	CSAFFVQQYF
TRBJ1-5	NA	TRBV30	NA	TGTGCCTGGAGTTTTTGGACATTTAGCAATCAGCCCCAGCATTTT	CAWSFWTFSNQPQHF
TRBJ2-2	NA	TRBV19	NA	TGTGCCAGTAGTATGTTTGTGATTAGGGGAGTTTTGAACACCGGGGAGCTGTTTTTT	CASSMFVIRGVLNTGELFF
TRBJ2-3	NA	TRBV4-2	TRBD2	TGTGCCAGCAGCCAAAGCCTCAGCGGGGGGCATACGCAGTATTTT	CASSQSLSGGHTQYF
TRBJ1-1	NA	TRBV11-1	TRBD1	TGTGCCAGCAGCCTCAGGCCAGCAGGGGGAGACACTGAAGCTTTCTTT	CASSLRPAGGDTEAFF
TRBJ2-1	NA	TRBV7-2	NA	TGTGCCACGGCAGATTGGGCGGAAGACTCCTACAATGAGCAGTTCTTC	CATADWAEDSYNEQFF
TRBJ2-5	NA	TRBV9	NA	TGTGCCAGCAGCGTAGGGGCAGGGAGTTCGGAGACCCAGTACTTC	CASSVGAGSSETQYF
TRBJ2-1	few	TRBV7-9	NA	TGTGCCAGCAGCCCGAGGGGGGGGGCAATGAGGGAGCAGTTCTTC	CASSPRGGAMREQFF
TRBJ1-4	NA	TRBV27	NA	TGTGCCAGCAGTCAGTTGGACAGTATTCAAAAACTGTTTTTT	CASSQLDSIQKLFF
TRBJ2-3	NA	TRBV9	TRBD1	TGTGCCAGCAGCGTAGCTAGGGGGCCACAAGATACGCAGTATTTT	CASSVARGPQDTQYF
TRBJ1-5	NA	TRBV7-2	NA	TGTGCCAGCAGCTTACACAACAATCAGCCCCAGCATTTT	CASSLHNNQPQHF
TRBJ2-7	NA	TRBV30	NA	TGTGCCTGCCAAACCGGAAGGGAGTTTCTCTACTTGAAGCAGTACTTC	CACQTGREFLYLKQYF
TRBJ1-3	few	TRBV19	NA	TGTGCCAGTAGTACGCGGTGGGGGGCTGGAAACACCATATATTTT	CASSTRWGAGNTIYF
TRBJ2-1	NA	TRBV7-3	NA	TGTGCCAGCAGCTTAACATGGGGGGAGCAGTTCTTC	CASSLTWGEQFF
TRBJ2-3	NA	TRBV7-2	NA	TGTGCCAGCAGCCCTAGGATTGCTGGCACAGATACGCAGTATTTT	CASSPRIAGTDTQYF
TRBJ2-3	NA	TRBV6-1	TRBD2	TGTGTCTCTCAGGCTAGCGGGGTTACAGATACGCAGTATTTT	CVSQASGVTDTQYF
TRBJ2-1	NA	TRBV28	TRBD2	TGTGCCAGCAAAGGACTAGCTGCTAGCTCCTACAATGAGCAGTTCTTC	CASKGLAASSYNEQFF
TRBJ2-5	NA	TRBV5-1	NA	TGCGCCAGCAGCGCCGGAGAGACCCAGTACTTC	CASSAGETQYF
TRBJ2-3	NA	TRBV9	NA	TGTGCCAGCAGCGTGGTAGACGGGCGCACAGATACGCAGTATTTT	CASSVVDGRTDTQYF
TRBJ2-3	NA	TRBV7-2	NA	TGTGCCAGCAGCTTAATCCAGGCTACAGATACGCAGTATTTT	CASSLIQATDTQYF
TRBJ1-5	NA	TRBV7-2	NA	TGTGCCAGCAGCTTAGGTGGCCGGAATCAGCCCCAGCATTTT	CASSLGGRNQPQHF
TRBJ2-3	NA	TRBV7-2	TRBD2	TGTGCCAGCAGCATAACCCGATCCAGCGGGGGGGAAGCAGATACGCAGTATTTT	CASSITRSSGGEADTQYF
TRBJ2-3	NA	TRBV7-9	TRBD2	TGTGCCGGAGCCGCGGGGGTCGAAACAGATACGCAGTATTTT	CAGAAGVETDTQYF
TRBJ2-5	NA	TRBV11-2	TRBD2	TGTGCCAGCAGACCCGGGACTAGCGGGAGGGGGTCAGGGGAGACCCAGTACTTC	CASRPGTSGRGSGETQYF
TRBJ1-6	NA	TRBV28	NA	TGTGCCAGCAGTGCCAGGGGTACCTATAATTCACCCCTCCACTTT	CASSARGTYNSPLHF
TRBJ1-2	NA	TRBV4-1	NA	TGCGCCAGCAGCCAAGGAACTGGGAACTATGGCTACACCTTC	CASSQGTGNYGYTF
TRBJ2-5	NA	TRBV5-1	NA	TGCGCCAGCAGCTTGCAGGGAGGCCAAGAGACCCAGTACTTC	CASSLQGGQETQYF
TRBJ2-1	NA	TRBV18	NA	TGTGCCAGCTCACCGTTTACAGCCTCGGCTCAGAATGAGCAGTTCTTC	CASSPFTASAQNEQFF
TRBJ2-1	NA	TRBV18	NA	TGTGCCAGCTCACCCCCTTCCTACAATGAGCAGTTCTTC	CASSPPSYNEQFF
TRBJ1-1	NA	TRBV4-1	NA	TGCGCCAGCAGCCAAGAGGGAGGGGGGCGTCGGACTGAAGCTTTCTTT	CASSQEGGGRRTEAFF
TRBJ1-1	once	TRBV5-6	TRBD1	TGTGCCAGCAGACCCAAACAGGGGTACACTGAAGCTTTCTTT	CASRPKQGYTEAFF
TRBJ1-2	NA	TRBV7-2	TRBD1	TGTGCCAGCAGCTCCGGACAGGGCTCGGACTATGGCTACACCTTC	CASSSGQGSDYGYTF
TRBJ1-2	NA	TRBV2	NA	TGTGCCAGCACTGAGGGGGGGAAGGGTGGCTACACCTTC	CASTEGGKGGYTF
TRBJ1-4	once	TRBV7-9	NA	TGTGCCAGCAGCTTAACTCAGGGGAATGAAAAACTGTTTTTT	CASSLTQGNEKLFF
TRBJ1-5	NA	TRBV27	NA	TGTGCCAGCAGTTTATCCGGGTATAGCAATCAGCCCCAGCATTTT	CASSLSGYSNQPQHF
TRBJ2-7	few	TRBV6-5	NA	TGTGCCAGCAGTTACTCGGACAGCTACGAGCAGTACTTC	CASSYSDSYEQYF
TRBJ1-2	NA	TRBV7-6	TRBD1	TGTGCCAGCAGCCCAGGGGGTATGAGCTATGGCTACACCTTC	CASSPGGMSYGYTF
TRBJ2-4	NA	TRBV28	TRBD1	TGTGCCAGCTCCGGACAGGGTAGAACCAAAAACATTCAGTACTTC	CASSGQGRTKNIQYF
TRBJ2-1	NA	TRBV5-1	TRBD2	TGCGCCACCTCGACAGTTCCTAGCGGGAGCTCCTACAATGAGCAGTTCTTC	CATSTVPSGSSYNEQFF
TRBJ2-1	few	TRBV21-1	NA	TGTGCCAGCAGCAAGACAACCACGTGGGGTAAGGGCCAGTTCTTC	CASSKTTTWGKGQFF
TRBJ2-5	NA	TRBV7-2	NA	TGTGCCAGCAGCTTCGCGGGGGCCATCCAAGAGACCCAGTACTTC	CASSFAGAIQETQYF
TRBJ2-2	NA	TRBV29-1	TRBD2	TGCAGCGTTGCAGCGGGAGGAGACACCGGGGAGCTGTTTTTT	CSVAAGGDTGELFF
TRBJ1-5	NA	TRBV9	NA	TGTGCCAGCAGCGTAGCTCAAGGGCAGCCCCAGCATTTT	CASSVAQGQPQHF
TRBJ2-2	NA	TRBV9	TRBD1	TGTGCCAGCAGCGTAGTTGGGACAGGGATCACCGGAGGGGAGCTGTTTTTT	CASSVVGTGITGGELFF
TRBJ1-4	once	TRBV6-5	NA	TGTGCCAGCAGTTACTCCCGGACAGCTAATGAAAAACTGTTTTTT	CASSYSRTANEKLFF
TRBJ1-1	NA	TRBV5-6	TRBD1	TGTGCCAGCAGCTTGGGTTCTCCGTGGACAGGAGAAGCTTTCTTT	CASSLGSPWTGEAFF
TRBJ1-3	NA	TRBV11-2	TRBD1	TGTGCCAGCAGCTTAAGCAGTCAGGGGGCGACGTCTGGAAACACCATATATTTT	CASSLSSQGATSGNTIYF